The 17 T cell receptor beta chains given below trace back to one sample, sequenced in a study of early T cells in non-severe SARS-CoV-2 infection (dated by TCRdb to about 2021). Library method: 5' RACE. The data were produced on a NextSeq 500. The raw public reads went through TCRdb reprocessing: fastp at Q25, MiXCR clone calling, in-frame beta chains kept. Each record represents a unique CDR3 protein, reported with the most common genes and DNA among its rows. Here the sample has fewer than 55,000 distinct CDR3 sequences; around 7.8% occur a single time. 6.5% to 8.5% of the sample rests with the top ten. The sample consisted of whole blood. The receptors derive from an adult who was a healthcare worker with PCR-confirmed SARS-CoV-2 infection or an uninfected control (not recorded which).

The table lists this clonotype with a count of one. It may be a read error: a sequence one base away is much more abundant. J is TRBJ2-3 and V is TRBV11-2, with no clear D. Trimming removed 6 bases from V and 3 bases from J, with 22 bases in between. CDR1 is SGHAT, CDR2 FQNNGV, per germline. CDR3 length: 17 residues. In DNA form, the CDR3 reads TGTGCCAGCAGGTCCCCCGAGTCTCGCCCCCGGACAGATACGCAGTATTTT. This gives the protein CASRSPESRPRTDTQYF.

This clonotype was seen repeatedly, ten times or more. The chain is built from TRBV12-3 or TRBV12-4 and TRBJ1-3; D gene unclear. Trimming removed 3 bases at V and 8 bases at J, with 11 bases between. The CDR3 loop spans 13 amino acids. Here the CDR3 DNA reads TGTGCCAGCAGTTTTGAAATGGGCGACACCATATATTTT. Its protein is CASSFEMGDTIYF.

This clonotype was detected ten times or more. The J gene is TRBJ2-7, the V gene TRBV20-1, with D perhaps TRBD2 (6 bases). V lost 0 bases, J lost 3 bases, and 9 bases lay in between. Germline-derived CDR1 and CDR2 are DFQATT and SNEGSKA (reference sequence). This CDR3 spans 13 amino acids. CDR3 bases: TGCAGTGCTAGAGAGGCGGGGTACTACGAGCAGTACTTC. Translating it yields CSAREAGYYEQYF.

This clonotype was seen more than once but under ten times. The chain recombines TRBV12-3 or TRBV12-4 with TRBJ1-2, with 7 bases that match TRBD1. V shed 5 bases and J 6 bases; nucleotides not matched to a gene: 9. This CDR3 has 14 residues. The CDR3 loop is CASSRADRAHGYTF. The CDR3 bases are TGTGCCAGCAGTCGCGCTGACAGGGCCCATGGCTACACCTTC.

There are many counts of this clonotype. This chain joins TRBV10-3 and TRBJ2-3; D gene unclear. CDR1 and CDR2 (germline): ENHRY, SYGVKD. V was cut by 6 bases and J by 3 bases, with 16 bases left in between. This CDR3 contains 15 residues. The CDR3 DNA follows: TGTGCCATCAGCTCCGATCGTAGGATGACAGATACGCAGTATTTT. This gives the protein CAISSDRRMTDTQYF.

In its sample, this clonotype was seen many times. The rearrangement uses TRBV14 and TRBJ2-5; D is possibly TRBD1 (6 bases). Between the trimmed V and J ends, which lost 0 bases and 0 bases, there was a span of 8 bases. The CDR3 totals 15 residues. Germline V lookup: CDR1 SGHDN, CDR2 FVKESK. The chain's CDR3 is CASSQEQGNQETQYF. The CDR3 DNA is TGTGCCAGCAGCCAAGAACAGGGAAACCAAGAGACCCAGTACTTC. Complete variable domain (other parts from reference TRBV14 and TRBJ2-5): EAGVTQFPSHSVIEKGQTVTLRCDPISGHDNLYWYRRVMGKEIKFLLHFVKESKQDESGMPNNRFLAERTGGTYSTLKVQPAELEDSGVYFCASSQEQGNQETQYFGPGTRLLVL.

This clonotype was detected many times. V and J are TRBV28 and TRBJ1-5; D perhaps matches TRBD1 (6 bases). V was trimmed by 3 bases and J by 1 base, leaving 10 bases between them. The CDR3 consists of 15 residues. Germline V gene sequence: CDR1 MDHEN, CDR2 SYDVKM. CDR3 coding DNA: TGTGCCAGCAGTTTTATAGGGGGGAGCAATCAGCCCCAGCATTTT. Its translation: CASSFIGGSNQPQHF.

V gene TRBV20-1 combines with J gene TRBJ2-5; D assignment may be TRBD1 or TRBD2 (5 bases each). Germline CDR1 reads DFQATT; CDR2 reads SNEGSKA (reference sequence). The CDR3 is 11 amino acids. V lost 1 base, J lost 5 bases, and 5 bases lay in between. The CDR3 coding sequence is TGCAGTGCTAGAGGGGACGAGACCCAGTACTTC. It translates to CSARGDETQYF.

This clonotype was counted at least ten times. The chain links TRBV28 to TRBJ2-3; TRBD2 matches 7 bases. Germline lookup yields CDR1 MDHEN and CDR2 SYDVKM. Trimming took 7 bases from V and 6 from J; bases not matched to a gene: 16. The CDR3 extends over 16 amino acids. The CDR3 protein is CASNPWEGRPEDTQYF. The DNA of the CDR3 is TGTGCCAGCAACCCTTGGGAGGGTCGGCCGGAGGATACGCAGTATTTT.

This clonotype was observed many times. The J gene is TRBJ1-2, the V gene TRBV20-1, with unresolved D. The germline CDR1 and CDR2 sequences are DFQATT and SNEGSKA (reference sequence). Between the trimmed V and J ends, which lost 1 base and 8 bases, there was a span of 14 bases. This CDR3 has 13 residues. The CDR3 here is CSARAVHSGGYTF. The CDR3 DNA follows: TGCAGTGCTAGAGCGGTTCACTCGGGAGGCTACACCTTC.

The chain links TRBV20-1 to TRBJ2-7, with 8 bases fitting TRBD1. CDR1 and CDR2 from the germline V gene are DFQATT and SNEGSKA (reference sequence). The CDR3 totals 13 residues. V dropped 5 bases and J dropped 7; count of bases not matched to a gene: 10. DNA of the CDR3: TGCAGTGCTCGTCGGACAGGGAAGAGGGAGCAGTACTTC. Residues: CSARRTGKREQYF.

This clonotype was detected a few times. The chain joins TRBV2 to TRBJ2-3; TRBD1 matches at 9 bases. The CDR3 spans 15 residues. Trimming removed 7 bases from V and 4 bases from J; junction bases left unmatched: 9. Germline assignment: CDR1 SNHLY and CDR2 FYNNEI. CDR3 in amino acids: CASIEQGAAPDTQYF. CDR3 nucleotides: TGTGCCAGCATAGAACAGGGGGCGGCCCCAGATACGCAGTATTTT.

The table lists this clonotype with a few counts. The chain joins TRBV27 to TRBJ1-4; 9 nucleotides match TRBD1. V lost 5 bases, J lost 8 bases, and 9 bases stayed unmatched. This CDR3 comprises 15 residues. Germline assignment: CDR1 MNHEY and CDR2 SMNVEV (reference sequence). CDR3 loop: CASSPRRDRVEKLFF. The CDR3 bases are TGTGCCAGCAGTCCCCGAAGGGACAGGGTCGAAAAACTGTTTTTT.

This chain joins TRBV10-2 and TRBJ2-7; 8 bases match TRBD1. The CDR3 has 13 residues. The ends lost 4 bases at V and 3 bases at J; junction bases unmatched: 2. CDR1 is WSHSY, CDR2 SAAADI, per germline. The CDR3 spells CASSGGTGYEQYF. The CDR3 region has the DNA TGCGCCAGCAGTGGGGGGACAGGCTACGAGCAGTACTTC.

The rearrangement links TRBV20-1 to TRBJ2-3; D might be TRBD1 (5 bases). Trimming cost V 3 bases and J 9 bases, with 16 bases left between them. CDR3 length equals 13 residues. The germline V gene encodes CDR1 DFQATT and CDR2 SNEGSKA (reference sequence). In nucleotides, the CDR3 is TGCAGTGCTAGCCTTCTTGGGCGACAGACGCAGTATTTT. Protein sequence: CSASLLGRQTQYF.

This clonotype was counted at least ten times. The chain recombines TRBV20-1 with TRBJ1-5, with D uncertain. The CDR3 covers 13 residues. V lost 0 bases, J lost 4 bases, and 7 bases lay in between. Germline V gene sequence: CDR1 DFQATT, CDR2 SNEGSKA (reference sequence). CDR3 coding DNA: TGCAGTGCTAGAGACCCACGGAATCAGCCCCAGCATTTT. Translated, it gives CSARDPRNQPQHF.

The V call is TRBV3-2, the J call TRBJ1-1. TRBV3-2 is listed as a pseudogene. The CDR3 spans 14 residues. The CDR3 region is CASSPQVPPAEAFF. The DNA for the CDR3 is TGTGCCAGCAGCCCCCAAGTCCCACCGGCTGAAGCTTTCTTT.